The sequence of this TCR beta chain was determined in a study of tumor and adjacent non-tumor tissue in lung cancer. The study, taken as a whole, reports: Compared with tumor, normal lung showed significantly lower TCR diversity.

Three rounds of nested PCR, following a modified ARM-PCR protocol, produced the TCRbeta library. In TCRdb, the multiplex PCR reads were re-called with MiXCR into one record per CDR3 protein. The table lists 65,000 to 85,000 distinct CDR3 sequences, more than 75% of them singletons. The V gene lost 4 bases and the J gene lost 7 bases, with 15 bases spanning the gap. CDR1 is MDHEN, CDR2 SYDVKM, per germline. CDR3 length equals 14 residues. RNA was extracted from bulk tissue without any cell sorting. This non-tumor lung sample came from over 3 cm beyond the tumor edge. About this clonotype itself: No antigen is known for it.

The sequencing input was distant non-tumor lung tissue. This clonotype was obtained from a man aged 60 to 75 with non-small cell lung cancer. V is TRBV28 and J is TRBJ2-3; D is possibly TRBD1 (7 bases). Here the CDR3 DNA reads TGTGCCAGCAGTTCCAGGGGGGTGAAAAATACGCAGTATTTT. Its protein is CASSSRGVKNTQYF.